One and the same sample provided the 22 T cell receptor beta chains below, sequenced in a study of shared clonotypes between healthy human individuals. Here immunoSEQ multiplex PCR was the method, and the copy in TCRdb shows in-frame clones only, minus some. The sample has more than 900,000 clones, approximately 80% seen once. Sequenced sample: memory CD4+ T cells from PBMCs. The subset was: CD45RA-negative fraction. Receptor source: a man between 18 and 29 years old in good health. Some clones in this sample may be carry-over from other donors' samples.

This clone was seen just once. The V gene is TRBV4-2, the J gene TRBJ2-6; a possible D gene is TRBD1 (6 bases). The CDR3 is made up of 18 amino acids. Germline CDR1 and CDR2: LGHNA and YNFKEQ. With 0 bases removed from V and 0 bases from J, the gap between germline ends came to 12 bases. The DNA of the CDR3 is TGTGCCAGCAGCCAAGATGAGGGGACAAACTCTGGGGCCAACGTCCTGACTTTC. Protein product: CASSQDEGTNSGANVLTF.

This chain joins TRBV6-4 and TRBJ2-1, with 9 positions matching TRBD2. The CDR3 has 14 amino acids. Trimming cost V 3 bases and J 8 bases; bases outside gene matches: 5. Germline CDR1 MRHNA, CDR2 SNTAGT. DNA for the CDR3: TGTGCCAGCAGTGAAGAAGGGACTAGCTATGAGCAGTTCTTC. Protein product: CASSEEGTSYEQFF.

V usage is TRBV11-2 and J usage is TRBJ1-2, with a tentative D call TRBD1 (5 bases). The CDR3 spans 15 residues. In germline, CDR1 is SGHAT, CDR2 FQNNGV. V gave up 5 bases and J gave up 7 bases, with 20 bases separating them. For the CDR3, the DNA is TGTGCCAGCAGCCCCCGGCCGGGACGGACTTTTGGCTACACCTTC. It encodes CASSPRPGRTFGYTF.

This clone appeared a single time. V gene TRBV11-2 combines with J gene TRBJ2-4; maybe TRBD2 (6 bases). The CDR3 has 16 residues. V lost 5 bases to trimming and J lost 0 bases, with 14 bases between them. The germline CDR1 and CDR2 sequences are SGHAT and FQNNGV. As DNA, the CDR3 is TGTGCCAGCAGCCCCCTTGCGGGGTCAGCCAAAAACATTCAGTACTTC. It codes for CASSPLAGSAKNIQYF.

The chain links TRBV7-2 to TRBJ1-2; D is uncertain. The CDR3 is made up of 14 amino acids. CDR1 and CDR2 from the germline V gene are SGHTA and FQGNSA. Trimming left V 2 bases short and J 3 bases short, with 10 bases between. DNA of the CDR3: TGTGCCAGCAGCTTATTATACGGGGACTATGGCTACACCTTC. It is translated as CASSLLYGDYGYTF.

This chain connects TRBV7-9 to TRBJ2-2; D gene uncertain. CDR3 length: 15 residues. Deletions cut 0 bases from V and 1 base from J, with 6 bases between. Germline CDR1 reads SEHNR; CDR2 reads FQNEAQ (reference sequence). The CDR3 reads CASSLARRNTGELFF. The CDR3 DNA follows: TGTGCCAGCAGCTTAGCTAGGCGGAACACCGGGGAGCTGTTTTTT.

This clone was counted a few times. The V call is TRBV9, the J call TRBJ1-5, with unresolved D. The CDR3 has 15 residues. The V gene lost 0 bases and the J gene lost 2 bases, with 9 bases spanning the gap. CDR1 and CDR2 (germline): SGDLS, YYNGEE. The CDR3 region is CASSVDGYGNQPQHF. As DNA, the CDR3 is TGTGCCAGCAGCGTAGACGGGTATGGCAATCAGCCCCAGCATTTT.

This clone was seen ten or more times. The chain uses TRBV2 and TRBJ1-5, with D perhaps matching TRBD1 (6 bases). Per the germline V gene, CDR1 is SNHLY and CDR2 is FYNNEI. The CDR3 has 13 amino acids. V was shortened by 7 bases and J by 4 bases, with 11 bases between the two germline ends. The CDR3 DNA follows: TGTGCCAGCACCTTGGACAGAAATCAGCCCCAGCATTTT. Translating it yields CASTLDRNQPQHF.

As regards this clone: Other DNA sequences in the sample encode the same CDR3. CDR3 sequence: CASSLAGGPAYEQYF. For the CDR3, the DNA is TGTGCCAGCAGCTTAGCAGGAGGGCCCGCTTACGAGCAGTACTTC. The rearrangement joins TRBV7-2 to TRBJ2-7, with D perhaps matching TRBD2 (6 bases). The CDR3 covers 15 residues. Trimming left V 0 bases short and J 4 bases short, with 13 bases between. Germline lookup yields CDR1 SGHTA and CDR2 FQGNSA.

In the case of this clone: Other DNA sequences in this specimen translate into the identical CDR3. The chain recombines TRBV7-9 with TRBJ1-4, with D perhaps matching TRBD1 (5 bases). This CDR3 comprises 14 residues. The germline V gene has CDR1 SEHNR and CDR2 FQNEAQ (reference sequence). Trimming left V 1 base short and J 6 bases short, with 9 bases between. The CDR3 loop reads CASSLGQGDEKLFF. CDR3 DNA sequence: TGTGCCAGCAGCTTAGGGCAGGGAGATGAAAAACTGTTTTTT.

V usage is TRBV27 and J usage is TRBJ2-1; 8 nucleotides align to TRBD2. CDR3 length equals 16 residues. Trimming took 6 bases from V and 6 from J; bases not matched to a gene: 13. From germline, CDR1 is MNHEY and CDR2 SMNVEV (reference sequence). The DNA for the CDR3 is TGTGCCAGCAGGAGAGTAACGGGAGGGACGCCCAATGAGCAGTTCTTC. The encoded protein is CASRRVTGGTPNEQFF.

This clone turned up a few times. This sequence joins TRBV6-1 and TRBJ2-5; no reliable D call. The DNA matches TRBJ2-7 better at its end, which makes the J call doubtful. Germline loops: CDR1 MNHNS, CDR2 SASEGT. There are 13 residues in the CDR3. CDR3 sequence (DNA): TGTGCCAGCAGTGTGTCAACTAACTACGAGCAGTACTTC. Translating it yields CASSVSTNYEQYF.

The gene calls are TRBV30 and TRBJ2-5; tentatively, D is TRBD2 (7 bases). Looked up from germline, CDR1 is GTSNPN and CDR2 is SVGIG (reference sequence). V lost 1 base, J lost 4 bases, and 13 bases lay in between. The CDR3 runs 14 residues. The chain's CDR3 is CAWSGRGAPETQYF. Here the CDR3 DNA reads TGTGCCTGGAGTGGTCGGGGGGCCCCAGAGACCCAGTACTTC.

The CDR3: CASRTLTGTYQETQYF. In DNA, the CDR3 is TGTGCCAGCAGGACACTGACAGGGACGTACCAAGAGACCCAGTACTTC. The chain is built from TRBV28 and TRBJ2-5, with 7 bases aligning to TRBD1. Trimming cost V 6 bases and J 0 bases; bases outside gene matches: 10. The CDR3 spans 16 residues. Germline-derived CDR1 and CDR2 are MDHEN and SYDVKM.

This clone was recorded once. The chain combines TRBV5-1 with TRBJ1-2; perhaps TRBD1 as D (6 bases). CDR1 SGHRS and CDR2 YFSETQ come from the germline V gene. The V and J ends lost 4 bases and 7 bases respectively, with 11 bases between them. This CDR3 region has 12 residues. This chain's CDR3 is CASSATGTGYTF. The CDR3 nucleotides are TGCGCCAGCAGCGCAACAGGGACTGGCTACACCTTC.

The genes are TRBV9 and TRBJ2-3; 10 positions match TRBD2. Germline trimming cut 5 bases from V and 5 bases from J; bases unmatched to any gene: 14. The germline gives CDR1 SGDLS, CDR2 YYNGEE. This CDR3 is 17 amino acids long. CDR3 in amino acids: CASSRSVGTSERDTQYF. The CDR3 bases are TGTGCCAGCAGTCGTTCCGTCGGGACTAGCGAGAGAGATACGCAGTATTTT.

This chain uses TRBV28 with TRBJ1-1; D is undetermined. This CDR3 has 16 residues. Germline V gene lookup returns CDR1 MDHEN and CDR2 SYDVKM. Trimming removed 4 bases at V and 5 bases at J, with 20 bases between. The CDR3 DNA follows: TGTGCCAGCAGTTACCTTGAGAGGGCAGGAGGGACTGAAGCTTTCTTT. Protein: CASSYLERAGGTEAFF.

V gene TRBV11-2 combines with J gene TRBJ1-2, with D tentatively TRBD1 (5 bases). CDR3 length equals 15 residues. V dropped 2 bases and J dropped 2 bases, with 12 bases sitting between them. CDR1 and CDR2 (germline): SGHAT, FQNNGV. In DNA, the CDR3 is TGTGCCAGCAGCTTAATCATTGGGGGAAACTATGGCTACACCTTC. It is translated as CASSLIIGGNYGYTF. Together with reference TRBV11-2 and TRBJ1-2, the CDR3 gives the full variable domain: EAGVAQSPRYKIIEKRQSVAFWCNPISGHATLYWYQQILGQGPKLLIQFQNNGVVDDSQLPKDRFSAERLKGVDSTLKIQPAKLEDSAVYLCASSLIIGGNYGYTFGSGTRLTVV.

This CDR3 reads CASSLLGAGNTIYF. DNA of the CDR3: TGTGCCAGCAGCTTATTGGGGGCAGGAAACACCATATATTTT. This chain connects TRBV7-9 to TRBJ1-3, with D tentatively TRBD1 (6 bases). Trimming stripped 2 bases from V and 4 bases from J, with 9 bases between. CDR3 size: 14 residues. CDR1 is SEHNR, CDR2 FQNEAQ, per germline (reference sequence).

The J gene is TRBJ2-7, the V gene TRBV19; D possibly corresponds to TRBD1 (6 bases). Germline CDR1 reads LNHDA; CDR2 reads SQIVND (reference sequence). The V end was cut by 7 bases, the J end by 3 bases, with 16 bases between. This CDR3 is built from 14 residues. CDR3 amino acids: CASTPGTSSYEQYF. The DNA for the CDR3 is TGTGCCAGTACCCCAGGGACAAGTAGCTACGAGCAGTACTTC.

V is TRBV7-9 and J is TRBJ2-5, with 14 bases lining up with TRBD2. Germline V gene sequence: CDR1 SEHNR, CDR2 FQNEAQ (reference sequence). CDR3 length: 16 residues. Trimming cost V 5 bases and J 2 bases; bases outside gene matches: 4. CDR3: CASSPGLAGDQETQYF. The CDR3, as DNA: TGTGCCAGCAGCCCGGGACTAGCGGGGGATCAAGAGACCCAGTACTTC.

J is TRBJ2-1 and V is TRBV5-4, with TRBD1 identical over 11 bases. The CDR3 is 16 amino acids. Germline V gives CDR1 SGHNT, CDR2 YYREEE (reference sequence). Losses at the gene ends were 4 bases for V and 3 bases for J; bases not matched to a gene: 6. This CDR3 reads CASSPGGTGGYNEQFF. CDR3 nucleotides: TGTGCCAGCAGCCCCGGGGGGACAGGGGGCTACAATGAGCAGTTCTTC.